This T cell receptor beta chain is drawn from a study of TIL therapy for anti-PD-1-resistant metastatic lung cancer (dated by TCRdb to the early 2020s). Study-wide context: Tumors were harvested before any PD-1/PD-L1 blockade; patients then received nivolumab, and those progressing received lymphodepletion, expanded TIL infusion and IL-2. A median non-synonymous tumor mutation burden of under 1.9 mutations per megabase was determined across the cohort by whole-exome sequencing. A median age of 54 years (range about 35-80) and a median tumor PD-L1 proportion score of 6% were recorded among enrolled patients. Most of the cohort had lung adenocarcinoma, including several EGFR-mutant tumors and two ALK-rearranged tumors, and half of the patients were either current or former smokers. T cell receptor beta sequencing of tumor and peripheral blood served to follow clonotypes across the tumor, the expanded TIL product, and serial blood samples.

The time point label corresponds to: pre-treatment sample, taken before nivolumab and TIL therapy. A phase I trial run at two centers enrolled adults with stage 4 NSCLC between 2017 and 2020. The samples were drawn from an open-label, single-arm phase I trial testing tumor-infiltrating lymphocyte therapy combined with nivolumab in advanced non-small cell lung cancer. Blood mononuclear cells from EDTA tubes were separated on a Ficoll gradient and snap-frozen as pellets, and DNA was extracted from the cells using a Qiagen mini-prep kit. The investigation overall reported the following: The study protocol defined all tumor marker inferences as exploratory. The baseline peripheral repertoire was partially replaced by infused TIL clonotypes, which then decayed over months, and persistence showed no apparent association with response. Because the cohort was highly selected, with more treatment-naive, never-smoker and oncogene-addicted patients than is typical, generalizability is limited.

TCR beta CDR3 regions were amplified from genomic DNA by bias-controlled multiplex PCR with the immunoSEQ v3 hsTCRB kit. TCR libraries were sequenced on an Illumina NextSeq 500 to around 2.1 million read pairs for survey level or roughly 4.5-6.5 million for deep level. On the study's bioinformatics: V, D and J genes were assigned, non-productive sequences were removed, and clonality was reported by immunoSEQ Analyzer software. Repertoires were compared by productive Simpson clonality and by the Morisita overlap index of productive TRB rearrangements between infused TIL and blood. For each clone in blood, the absolute clonotype count was estimated by multiplying the lymphocyte count by the CD3+ fraction and by the clone's productive frequency. Imported from immuneACCESS, the table was reduced by TCRdb to in-frame sequences with V and J called. These copies leave out some clones; in studies compared against another copy, an unresolved V gene accounts for under half, and the cause of the remainder is not known. V and J calls plus clone size are reproduced from that table; the DNA served to infer D and trimming. Counted in this sample were roughly 60,000 clones; about nine tenths of them appeared once. The top ten clones comprise 2% to 3% of the sample.

About this clone: It lacks a known antigen. Base qualities were left out, and no much larger clone turns up one base away.

The material was blood, obtained at baseline. The clonotype originates from a person aged 25-79 years with non-small cell lung cancer.

The CDR3 reads as follows: CASSGSGATDNNEQFF. The DNA sequence follows: TGTGCCAGCAGTGGGTCAGGGGCGACCGATAACAATGAGCAGTTCTTC. Here the chain combines TRBV6-1 and TRBJ2-1; TRBD1 is possibly the D segment (6 matching bases). According to the germline V gene, CDR1 reads MNHNS and CDR2 reads SASEGT. Trimming removed 4 bases from V and 5 bases from J, leaving 18 bases between the germline ends. Including the terminal cysteine and phenylalanine, the CDR3 comprises 16 residues. Just CDR3 DNA is preserved here, 48 bases in frame from base 1.